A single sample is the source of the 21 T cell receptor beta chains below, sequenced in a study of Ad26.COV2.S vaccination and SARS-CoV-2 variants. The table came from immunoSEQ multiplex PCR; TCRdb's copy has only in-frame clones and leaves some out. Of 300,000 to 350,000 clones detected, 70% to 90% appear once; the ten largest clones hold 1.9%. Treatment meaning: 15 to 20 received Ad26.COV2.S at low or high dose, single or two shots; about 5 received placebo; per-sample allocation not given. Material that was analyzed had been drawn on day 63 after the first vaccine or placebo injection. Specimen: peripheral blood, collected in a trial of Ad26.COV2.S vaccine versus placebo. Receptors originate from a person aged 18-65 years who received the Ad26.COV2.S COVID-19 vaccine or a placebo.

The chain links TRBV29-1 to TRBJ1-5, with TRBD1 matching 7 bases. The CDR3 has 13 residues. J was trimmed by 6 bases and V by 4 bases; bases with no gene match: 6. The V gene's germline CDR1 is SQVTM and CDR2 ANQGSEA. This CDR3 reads CSVAEYRGQPQHF. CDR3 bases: TGCAGCGTTGCCGAATACAGGGGTCAGCCCCAGCATTTT.

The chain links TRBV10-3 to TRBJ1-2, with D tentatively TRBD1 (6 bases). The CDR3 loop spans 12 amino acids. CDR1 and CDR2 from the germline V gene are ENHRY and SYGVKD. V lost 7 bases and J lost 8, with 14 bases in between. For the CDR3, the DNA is TGTGCCATCACCAAGGACAGTGGGGGCTACACCTTC. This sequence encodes CAITKDSGGYTF.

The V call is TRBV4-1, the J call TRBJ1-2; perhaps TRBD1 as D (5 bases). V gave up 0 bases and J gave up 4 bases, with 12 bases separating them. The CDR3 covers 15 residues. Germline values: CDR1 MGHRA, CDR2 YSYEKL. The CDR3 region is CASSQDLQGIYGYTF. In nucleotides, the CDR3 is TGCGCCAGCAGCCAAGATCTTCAGGGTATCTATGGCTACACCTTC.

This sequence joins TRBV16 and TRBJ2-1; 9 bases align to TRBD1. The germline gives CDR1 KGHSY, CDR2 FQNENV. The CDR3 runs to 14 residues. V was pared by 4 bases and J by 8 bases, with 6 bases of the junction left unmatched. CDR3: CASSLGTGNDEQFF. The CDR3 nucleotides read TGTGCCAGCAGCCTTGGGACAGGGAACGATGAGCAGTTCTTC. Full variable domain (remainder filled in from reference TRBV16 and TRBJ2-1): GEEVAQTPKHLVRGEGQKAKLYCAPIKGHSYVFWYQQVLKNEFKFLISFQNENVFDETGMPKERFSAKCLPNSPCSLEIQATKLEDSAVYFCASSLGTGNDEQFFGPGTRLTVL.

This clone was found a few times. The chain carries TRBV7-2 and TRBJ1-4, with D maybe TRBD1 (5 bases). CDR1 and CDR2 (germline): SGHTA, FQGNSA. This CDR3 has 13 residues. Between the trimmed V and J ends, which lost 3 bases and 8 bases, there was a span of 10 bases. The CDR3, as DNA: TGTGCCAGCAGCTTTAGCGGGGGAGAAAAACTGTTTTTT. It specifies CASSFSGGEKLFF.

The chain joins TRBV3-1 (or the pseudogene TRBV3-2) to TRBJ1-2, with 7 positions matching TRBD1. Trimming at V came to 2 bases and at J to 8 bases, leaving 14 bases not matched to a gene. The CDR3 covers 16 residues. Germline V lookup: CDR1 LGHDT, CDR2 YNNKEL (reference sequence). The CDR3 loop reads CASSQTARTGLEGYTF. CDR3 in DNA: TGTGCCAGCAGCCAAACGGCGCGGACAGGCCTAGAAGGCTACACCTTC.

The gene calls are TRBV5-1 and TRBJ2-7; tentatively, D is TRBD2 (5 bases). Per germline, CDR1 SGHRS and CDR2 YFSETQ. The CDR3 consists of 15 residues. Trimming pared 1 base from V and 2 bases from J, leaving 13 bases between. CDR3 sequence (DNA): TGCGCCAGCAGCTTGATTTCGGAGGCAACCTACGAGCAGTACTTC. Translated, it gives CASSLISEATYEQYF. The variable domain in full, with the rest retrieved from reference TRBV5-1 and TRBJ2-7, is KAGVTQTPRYLIKTRGQQVTLSCSPISGHRSVSWYQQTPGQGLQFLFEYFSETQRNKGNFPGRFSGRQFSNSRSEMNVSTLELGDSALYLCASSLISEATYEQYFGPGTRLTVT.

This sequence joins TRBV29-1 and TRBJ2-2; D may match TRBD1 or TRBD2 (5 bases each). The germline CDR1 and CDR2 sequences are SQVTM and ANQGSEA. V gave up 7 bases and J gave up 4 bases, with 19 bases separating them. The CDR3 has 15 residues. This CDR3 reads CSDRDATTTTGELFF. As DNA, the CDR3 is TGCAGCGATCGGGACGCGACAACAACCACCGGGGAGCTGTTTTTT.

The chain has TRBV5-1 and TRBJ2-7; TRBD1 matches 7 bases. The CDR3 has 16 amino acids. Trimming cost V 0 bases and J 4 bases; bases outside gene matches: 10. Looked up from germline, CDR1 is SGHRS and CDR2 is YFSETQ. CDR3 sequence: CASSLGFFGDSYEQYF. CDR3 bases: TGCGCCAGCAGCTTGGGTTTTTTTGGGGACAGTTACGAGCAGTACTTC.

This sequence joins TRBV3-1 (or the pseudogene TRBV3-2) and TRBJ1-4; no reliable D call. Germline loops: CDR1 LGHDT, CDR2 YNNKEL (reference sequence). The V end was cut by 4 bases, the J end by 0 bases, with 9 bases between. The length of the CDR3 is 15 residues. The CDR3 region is CASSPWESTNEKLFF. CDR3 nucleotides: TGTGCCAGCAGCCCCTGGGAATCAACTAATGAAAAACTGTTTTTT.

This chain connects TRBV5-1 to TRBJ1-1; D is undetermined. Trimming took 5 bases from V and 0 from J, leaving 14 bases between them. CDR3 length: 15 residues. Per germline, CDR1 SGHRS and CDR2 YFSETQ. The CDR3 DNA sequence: TGCGCCAGCAGGGCATCGGTGTTTATGAACACTGAAGCTTTCTTT. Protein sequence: CASRASVFMNTEAFF.

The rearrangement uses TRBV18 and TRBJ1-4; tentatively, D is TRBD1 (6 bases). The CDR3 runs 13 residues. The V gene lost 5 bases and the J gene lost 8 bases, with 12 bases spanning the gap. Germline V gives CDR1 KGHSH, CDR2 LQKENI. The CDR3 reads CASSSGQTEKLFF. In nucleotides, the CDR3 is TGTGCCAGCTCATCCGGACAGACAGAAAAACTGTTTTTT. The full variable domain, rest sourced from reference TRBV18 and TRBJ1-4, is NAGVMQNPRHLVRRRGQEARLRCSPMKGHSHVYWYRQLPEEGLKFMVYLQKENIIDESGMPKERFSAEFPKEGPSILRIQQVVRGDSAAYFCASSSGQTEKLFFGSGTQLSVL.

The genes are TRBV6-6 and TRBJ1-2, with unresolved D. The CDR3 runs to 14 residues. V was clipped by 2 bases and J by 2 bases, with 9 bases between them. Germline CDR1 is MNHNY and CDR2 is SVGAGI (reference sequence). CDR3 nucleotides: TGTGCCAGCAGTTACGGCGGCAGCAACTATGGCTACACCTTC. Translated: CASSYGGSNYGYTF.

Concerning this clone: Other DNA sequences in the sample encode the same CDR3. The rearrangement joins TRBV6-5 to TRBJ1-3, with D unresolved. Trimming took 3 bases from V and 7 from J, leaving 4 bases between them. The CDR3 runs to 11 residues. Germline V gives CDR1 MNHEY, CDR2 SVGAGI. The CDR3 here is CASSYGNTIYF. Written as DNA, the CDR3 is TGTGCCAGCAGTTATGGGAACACCATATATTTT.

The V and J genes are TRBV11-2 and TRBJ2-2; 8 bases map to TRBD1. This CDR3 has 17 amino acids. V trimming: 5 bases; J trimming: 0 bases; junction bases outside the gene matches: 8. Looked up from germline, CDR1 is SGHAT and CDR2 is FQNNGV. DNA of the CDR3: TGTGCCAGCAGCCCTCTAGGGGACAGGCCGAACACCGGGGAGCTGTTTTTT. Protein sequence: CASSPLGDRPNTGELFF.

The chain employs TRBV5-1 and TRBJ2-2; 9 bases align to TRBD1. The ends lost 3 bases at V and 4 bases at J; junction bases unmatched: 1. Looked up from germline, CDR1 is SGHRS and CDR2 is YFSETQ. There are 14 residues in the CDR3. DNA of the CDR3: TGCGCCAGCAGCTCGGACAGGGGCACCGGGGAGCTGTTTTTT. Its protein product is CASSSDRGTGELFF.

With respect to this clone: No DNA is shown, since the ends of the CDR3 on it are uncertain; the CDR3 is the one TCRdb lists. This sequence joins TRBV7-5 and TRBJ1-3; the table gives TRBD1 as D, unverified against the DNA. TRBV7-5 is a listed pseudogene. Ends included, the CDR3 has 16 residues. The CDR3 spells CVRSFGQGNSGNTIYF.

The CDR3 region is CASSKTGTNYGYTF. The CDR3, as DNA: TGTGCCAGCAGTAAGACAGGGACCAACTATGGCTACACCTTC. This chain joins TRBV2 and TRBJ1-2; 7 bases are a match to TRBD1. The CDR3 sequence is 14 residues long. V gave up 5 bases and J gave up 2 bases; unmatched junction bases: 5. The V gene's germline CDR1 is SNHLY and CDR2 FYNNEI. The full variable domain, rest sourced from reference TRBV2 and TRBJ1-2, is EPEVTQTPSHQVTQMGQEVILRCVPISNHLYFYWYRQILGQKVEFLVSFYNNEISEKSEIFDDQFSVERPDGSNFTLKIRSTKLEDSAMYFCASSKTGTNYGYTFGSGTRLTVV.

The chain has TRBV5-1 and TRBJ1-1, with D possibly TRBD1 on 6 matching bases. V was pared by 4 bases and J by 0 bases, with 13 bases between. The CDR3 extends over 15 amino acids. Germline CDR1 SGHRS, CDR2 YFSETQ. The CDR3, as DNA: TGCGCCAGCAGCCCCGGACAGCAACTGAACACTGAAGCTTTCTTT. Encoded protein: CASSPGQQLNTEAFF. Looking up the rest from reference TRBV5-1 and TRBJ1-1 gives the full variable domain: KAGVTQTPRYLIKTRGQQVTLSCSPISGHRSVSWYQQTPGQGLQFLFEYFSETQRNKGNFPGRFSGRQFSNSRSEMNVSTLELGDSALYLCASSPGQQLNTEAFFGQGTRLTVV.

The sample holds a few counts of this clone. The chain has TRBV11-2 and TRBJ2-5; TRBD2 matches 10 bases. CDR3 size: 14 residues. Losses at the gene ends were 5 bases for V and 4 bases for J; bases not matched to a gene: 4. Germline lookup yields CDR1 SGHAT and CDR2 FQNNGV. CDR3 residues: CASSAGLAVETQYF. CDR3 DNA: TGTGCCAGCAGCGCCGGACTAGCGGTAGAGACCCAGTACTTC.

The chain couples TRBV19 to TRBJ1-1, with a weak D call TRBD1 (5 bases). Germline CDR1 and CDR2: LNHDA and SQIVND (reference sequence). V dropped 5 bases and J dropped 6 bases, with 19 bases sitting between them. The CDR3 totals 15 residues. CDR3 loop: CASSLFKGTEAEAFF. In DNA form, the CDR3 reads TGTGCCAGTAGTCTCTTTAAGGGGACGGAGGCTGAAGCTTTCTTT.